Below are 30 T cell receptor beta chains sequenced from a single sample in a study of T cell responses to AZD1222 COVID-19 vaccine. Only in-frame clones appear in the TCRdb table, and some are missing; sequencing was by immunoSEQ multiplex PCR. Of 150,000 to 200,000 clones listed, over 85% are singletons. The sample was peripheral blood, taken on day 0 of AZD1222 vaccination. These receptors were collected from an adult in good health.

The chain couples TRBV7-9 to TRBJ1-1; D possibly corresponds to TRBD1 (5 bases). The length of the CDR3 is 16 residues. CDR1 and CDR2 (germline): SEHNR, FQNEAQ (reference sequence). V was clipped by 3 bases and J by 4 bases, with 18 bases between them. This CDR3 reads CASSFARGLRGTEAFF. In nucleotides, the CDR3 is TGTGCCAGCAGCTTTGCGCGGGGTTTGAGGGGCACTGAAGCTTTCTTT.

The chain joins TRBV7-6 to TRBJ1-3; D is perhaps TRBD1 (5 bases). V shed 5 bases and J shed 1 base, with 15 bases lying between them. The germline CDR1 and CDR2 sequences are SGHVS and FNYEAQ. CDR3 size: 16 residues. DNA for the CDR3: TGTGCCAGCAGCCTCGTCGGGGGAGTTTCTGGAAACACCATATATTTT. This codes for CASSLVGGVSGNTIYF.

This clone was seen only once. The V and J genes are TRBV20-1 and TRBJ1-2; the D is unclear. With 5 bases removed from V and 8 bases from J, the gap between germline ends came to 12 bases. CDR1 and CDR2 from the germline V gene are DFQATT and SNEGSKA (reference sequence). CDR3 size: 11 residues. CDR3 sequence reads: CSAPAPLGYTF. The CDR3 DNA is TGCAGTGCTCCGGCCCCATTAGGCTACACCTTC.

This chain joins TRBV7-9 and TRBJ2-5; TRBD2 might be the D (5 bases). V lost 5 bases to trimming and J lost 5 bases, with 12 bases between them. This CDR3 region has 13 residues. Per germline, CDR1 SEHNR and CDR2 FQNEAQ (reference sequence). CDR3 bases: TGTGCCAGCAGCACGAGGGAGCGGGAGACCCAGTACTTC. This translates into CASSTRERETQYF.

The chain couples TRBV27 to TRBJ2-7, with D possibly TRBD1 on 5 matching bases. Trimming stripped 5 bases from V and 1 base from J, with 21 bases between. Germline lookup yields CDR1 MNHEY and CDR2 SMNVEV (reference sequence). The CDR3 contains 17 residues. CDR3 in amino acids: CASSHRQGEAFSYEQYF. The CDR3 nucleotides are TGTGCCAGCAGTCACCGCCAGGGTGAGGCCTTTTCCTACGAGCAGTACTTC.

This clone is a singleton in its sample. This chain uses TRBV7-9 with TRBJ1-6, with TRBD1 matching 8 bases. Trimming at V came to 1 base and at J to 6 bases, leaving 2 bases not matched to a gene. Looked up from germline, CDR1 is SEHNR and CDR2 is FQNEAQ (reference sequence). The CDR3 is made up of 15 amino acids. The CDR3 is CASSLGQGANSPLHF. Written as DNA, the CDR3 is TGTGCCAGCAGCTTAGGTCAGGGGGCTAATTCACCCCTCCACTTT.

The rearrangement joins TRBV11-2 to TRBJ1-1; no firm D call. The germline V gene has CDR1 SGHAT and CDR2 FQNNGV. This CDR3 has 15 residues. Trimming took 0 bases from V and 5 from J, leaving 13 bases between them. In DNA form, the CDR3 reads TGTGCCAGCAGCTTAGAGGGGTTTGGGATTACTGAAGCTTTCTTT. Amino acids: CASSLEGFGITEAFF.

The V and J genes are TRBV5-8 and TRBJ2-7; D unclear. The CDR3 is 12 residues long. V gave up 3 bases and J gave up 5 bases, with 9 bases separating them. CDR1 and CDR2 (germline): SGHTS, YDEGEE. The CDR3 loop reads CASSYWIDEQYF. CDR3 DNA sequence: TGTGCCAGCAGCTATTGGATTGACGAGCAGTACTTC.

This chain uses TRBV7-2 with TRBJ1-2, with a tentative D call TRBD1 (6 bases). This CDR3 is 14 amino acids long. From germline, CDR1 is SGHTA and CDR2 FQGNSA. With 2 bases removed from V and 2 bases from J, the gap between germline ends came to 9 bases. The CDR3 DNA follows: TGTGCCAGCAGCTTATTTGACAGGAACTATGGCTACACCTTC. Translated: CASSLFDRNYGYTF.

Here the CDR3 reads CASSQDVASLLAFF. The CDR3 DNA reads TGTGCCAGCAGCCAAGATGTGGCCAGTCTTCTAGCTTTCTTT. The gene calls are TRBV3-1 (or the pseudogene TRBV3-2) and TRBJ1-1; D gene ambiguous. Germline assignment: CDR1 LGHDT and CDR2 YNNKEL (reference sequence). Trimming removed 0 bases from V and 10 bases from J, with 15 bases in between. The CDR3 loop spans 14 amino acids.

The chain employs TRBV18 and TRBJ1-5, with 7 bases identical to TRBD1. The V gene's germline CDR1 is KGHSH and CDR2 LQKENI. The CDR3 contains 15 residues. V shed 3 bases, J shed 0 bases, and the junction held 2 bases outside the gene matches. CDR3 region: CASSPSGGSNQPQHF. CDR3 sequence (DNA): TGTGCCAGCTCACCGTCAGGGGGTAGCAATCAGCCCCAGCATTTT.

This clone showed up just once. CDR3 loop: CASSVGRDSAFGSYNSPLHF. Written as DNA, the CDR3 is TGCGCCAGCAGCGTAGGCCGGGACAGCGCCTTCGGGTCCTATAATTCACCCCTCCACTTT. The V and J genes are TRBV5-1 and TRBJ1-6, with 7 bases fitting TRBD1. Per germline, CDR1 SGHRS and CDR2 YFSETQ. Germline trimming cut 4 bases from V and 1 base from J; bases unmatched to any gene: 17. The CDR3 is made up of 20 amino acids.

The rearrangement uses TRBV6-2 or TRBV6-3 and TRBJ2-3; D ambiguous. CDR3 length equals 11 residues. Trimming shortened V by 2 bases and J by 5 bases, and 2 bases separated the two germline ends. Per germline, CDR1 MNHEY and CDR2 SVGEGT. CDR3 in amino acids: CASSYRDTQYF. As DNA, the CDR3 is TGTGCCAGCAGTTACAGAGATACGCAGTATTTT.

The V gene is TRBV24-1, the J gene TRBJ1-2; possible D gene TRBD1, 5 bases. The CDR3 covers 15 residues. V was cut by 8 bases and J by 7 bases, with 22 bases left in between. Looked up from germline, CDR1 is KGHDR and CDR2 is SFDVKD. The DNA of the CDR3 is TGTGCCACCACCAAACCCCGGGGCCTAATCCTTGGCTACACCTTC. Translating it yields CATTKPRGLILGYTF.

The genes are TRBV6-5 and TRBJ1-2, with D uncertain. Per the germline V gene, CDR1 is MNHEY and CDR2 is SVGAGI. The ends were cut back, 6 bases at V and 5 bases at J, with 13 bases in the middle. The CDR3 contains 13 residues. The CDR3 nucleotides read TGTGCCAGCAGCCTTAACATTGGGTATGGCTACACCTTC. Translation: CASSLNIGYGYTF.

The chain carries TRBV9 and TRBJ1-1; no reliable D call. This CDR3 region has 14 residues. V lost 4 bases and J 9 bases, leaving 19 bases between the germline ends. Per germline, CDR1 SGDLS and CDR2 YYNGEE. The CDR3 loop reads CASSPPVSGPKAFF. The CDR3 nucleotides read TGTGCCAGCAGCCCTCCCGTTTCGGGCCCCAAAGCTTTCTTT. Together with reference TRBV9 and TRBJ1-1, the CDR3 gives the full variable domain: DSGVTQTPKHLITATGQRVTLRCSPRSGDLSVYWYQQSLDQGLQFLIQYYNGEERAKGNILERFSAQQFPDLHSELNLSSLELGDSALYFCASSPPVSGPKAFFGQGTRLTVV.

The chain couples TRBV11-2 to TRBJ2-2, with D possibly TRBD1 on 5 matching bases. The V end was cut by 1 base, the J end by 4 bases, with 10 bases between. Per the germline V gene, CDR1 is SGHAT and CDR2 is FQNNGV. The CDR3 has 15 amino acids. CDR3 coding DNA: TGTGCCAGCAGCTTAGTGACAGCAAGCACCGGGGAGCTGTTTTTT. Its translation: CASSLVTASTGELFF. The full variable domain, rest sourced from reference TRBV11-2 and TRBJ2-2, is EAGVAQSPRYKIIEKRQSVAFWCNPISGHATLYWYQQILGQGPKLLIQFQNNGVVDDSQLPKDRFSAERLKGVDSTLKIQPAKLEDSAVYLCASSLVTASTGELFFGEGSRLTVL.

This rearrangement joins TRBV28 to TRBJ2-1; D remains unclear. V was pared by 3 bases and J by 0 bases, with 9 bases between. Looked up from germline, CDR1 is MDHEN and CDR2 is SYDVKM. This CDR3 has 15 residues. CDR3 protein: CASSFRADSYNEQFF. CDR3 sequence (DNA): TGTGCCAGCAGTTTTAGGGCAGACTCCTACAATGAGCAGTTCTTC.

The V gene is TRBV4-1, the J gene TRBJ1-6; D gene unclear. Between the trimmed V and J ends, which lost 4 bases and 9 bases, there was a span of 13 bases. The CDR3 has 14 residues. Germline CDR1 reads MGHRA; CDR2 reads YSYEKL. The CDR3 DNA is TGCGCCAGCAGCCCGCAGGCTAACGGTTCACCCCTCCACTTT. It is translated as CASSPQANGSPLHF.

The chain is built from TRBV5-4 and TRBJ1-2; D is uncertain. Germline CDR1 SGHNT, CDR2 YYREEE (reference sequence). The CDR3 contains 13 residues. The V and J ends lost 4 bases and 4 bases respectively, with 11 bases between them. The CDR3 bases are TGTGCCAGCAGCCCCGACGGAGTCTATGGCTACACCTTC. Translated: CASSPDGVYGYTF.

V is TRBV7-6 and J is TRBJ2-3; 10 bases fit TRBD2. Germline V gives CDR1 SGHVS, CDR2 FNYEAQ. The CDR3 is made up of 17 amino acids. The trim removed 1 base at V and 6 bases at J, leaving 10 bases unmatched. The CDR3 nucleotides read TGTGCCAGCAGCTTAGAGGGGGCTAGCGGGGGTGTGGATACGCAGTATTTT. Protein: CASSLEGASGGVDTQYF.

The chain recombines TRBV5-6 with TRBJ1-5, with a possible D match to TRBD1 (5 bases). The CDR3 is 16 amino acids. The germline CDR1 and CDR2 sequences are SGHDT and YYEEEE. V dropped 1 base and J dropped 4 bases, with 15 bases sitting between them. CDR3 residues: CASSLKGSRVNQPQHF. CDR3 bases: TGTGCCAGCAGCTTGAAGGGGAGCAGGGTGAATCAGCCCCAGCATTTT.

The rearrangement joins TRBV27 to TRBJ1-4; 9 nucleotides match TRBD1. The germline CDR1 and CDR2 sequences are MNHEY and SMNVEV (reference sequence). The V segment lost 2 bases and the J segment 3 bases; nucleotides outside the gene matches: 13. This CDR3 comprises 19 residues. The CDR3 DNA reads TGTGCCAGCAGTTTAGGGGACCACAGGGGGCGCGGGGCTAATGAAAAACTGTTTTTT. Translating it yields CASSLGDHRGRGANEKLFF.

The rearrangement joins TRBV11-2 to TRBJ1-1; D is possibly TRBD1 (5 bases). The CDR3 runs to 16 residues. In germline, CDR1 is SGHAT, CDR2 FQNNGV. V was pared by 5 bases and J by 0 bases, with 16 bases between. The CDR3 DNA is TGTGCCAGCAGCCGGCGGACCGGGGGGGTGAACACTGAAGCTTTCTTT. Amino acids: CASSRRTGGVNTEAFF.

The CDR3 nucleotides are TGTGCCAGCTCACCTCACCCAGGGTCCACTGAAGCTTTCTTT. Translated, it gives CASSPHPGSTEAFF. The genes are TRBV18 and TRBJ1-1; D is perhaps TRBD1 (5 bases). This CDR3 has 14 residues. CDR1 is KGHSH and CDR2 is LQKENI in the germline V gene. V lost 3 bases to trimming and J lost 4 bases, with 12 bases between them.

This sequence joins TRBV29-1 and TRBJ2-3; D may be TRBD2 (6 bases). The V end lost 0 bases, the J end lost 6 bases, and 13 bases lay between the germline ends. In germline, CDR1 is SQVTM, CDR2 ANQGSEA. CDR3 length: 14 residues. The DNA for the CDR3 is TGCAGCGTTGAAGATGTGACTAGAGGGGATACGCAGTATTTT. It translates to CSVEDVTRGDTQYF.

On this clone itself: This specimen includes other DNA sequences encoding the same CDR3. The chain combines TRBV9 with TRBJ1-1, with D unclear. The germline V and J ends were trimmed by 2 bases and 5 bases, with 10 bases remaining between them. This CDR3 spans 13 amino acids. Germline lookup yields CDR1 SGDLS and CDR2 YYNGEE. The CDR3 region has the DNA TGTGCCAGCAGCGTTTGGGGTGGTACTGAAGCTTTCTTT. It translates to CASSVWGGTEAFF.

The chain recombines TRBV6-5 with TRBJ2-7; perhaps TRBD1 as D (6 bases). Germline assignment: CDR1 MNHEY and CDR2 SVGAGI. V was pared by 6 bases and J by 0 bases, with 15 bases between. The CDR3 covers 15 residues. Here the CDR3 DNA reads TGTGCCAGCAGGAACAGGGCTTCCCCCTCCTACGAGCAGTACTTC. This gives the protein CASRNRASPSYEQYF.

The chain employs TRBV12-3 or TRBV12-4 and TRBJ1-3, with D unclear. Trimming pared 7 bases from V and 4 bases from J, leaving 8 bases between. The CDR3 has 12 amino acids. The CDR3 protein is CASTKQGNTIYF. The CDR3 bases are TGTGCCAGCACCAAACAGGGAAACACCATATATTTT.

The chain uses TRBV7-6 and TRBJ2-1; TRBD1 agrees at 8 bases. The CDR3 consists of 20 residues. Germline V gene sequence: CDR1 SGHVS, CDR2 FNYEAQ. The ends lost 1 base at V and 6 bases at J; junction bases unmatched: 20. The CDR3, as DNA: TGTGCCAGCAGCTTAGGGCGGGACAGGATAACTCTCAACTGGATCAATGAGCAGTTCTTC. This gives the protein CASSLGRDRITLNWINEQFF.